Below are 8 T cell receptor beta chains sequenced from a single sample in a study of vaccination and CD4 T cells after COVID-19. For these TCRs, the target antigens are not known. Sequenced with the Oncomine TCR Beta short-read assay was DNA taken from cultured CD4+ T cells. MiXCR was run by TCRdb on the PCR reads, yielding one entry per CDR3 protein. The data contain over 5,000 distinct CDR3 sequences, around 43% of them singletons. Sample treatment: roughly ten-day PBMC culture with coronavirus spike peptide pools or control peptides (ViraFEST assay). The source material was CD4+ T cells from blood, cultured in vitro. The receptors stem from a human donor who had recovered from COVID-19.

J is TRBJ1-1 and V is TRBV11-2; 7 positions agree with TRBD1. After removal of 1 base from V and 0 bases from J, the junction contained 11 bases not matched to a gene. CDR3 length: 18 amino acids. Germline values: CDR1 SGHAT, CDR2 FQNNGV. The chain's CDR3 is CASSLAVTGLGLNTEAFF. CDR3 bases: TGTGCCAGCAGCTTAGCGGTGACAGGGCTGGGGTTGAACACTGAAGCTTTCTTT.

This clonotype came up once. CDR3 amino acids: CASSPRVRGEAFF. CDR3 DNA: TGTGCCAGCAGTCCGAGGGTTCGCGGTGAAGCTTTCTTT. The V gene is TRBV12-3 or TRBV12-4, the J gene TRBJ1-1; D is uncertain. Trimming cost V 5 bases and J 7 bases, with 14 bases left between them. The CDR3 runs 13 residues.

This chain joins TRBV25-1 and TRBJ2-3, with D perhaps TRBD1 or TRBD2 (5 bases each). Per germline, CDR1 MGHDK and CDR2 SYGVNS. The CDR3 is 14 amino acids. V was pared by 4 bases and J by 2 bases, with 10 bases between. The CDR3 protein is CASSVWGNTDTQYF. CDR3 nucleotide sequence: TGTGCCAGCAGTGTGTGGGGGAACACAGATACGCAGTATTTT.

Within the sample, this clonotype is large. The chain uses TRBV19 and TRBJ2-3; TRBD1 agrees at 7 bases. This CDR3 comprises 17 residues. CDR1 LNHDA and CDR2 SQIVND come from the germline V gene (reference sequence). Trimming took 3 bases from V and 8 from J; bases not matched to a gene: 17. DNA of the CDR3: TGTGCCAGTAGTATGAAGCTCGGGACAGTCATCCTAGGTACGCAGTATTTT. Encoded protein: CASSMKLGTVILGTQYF.

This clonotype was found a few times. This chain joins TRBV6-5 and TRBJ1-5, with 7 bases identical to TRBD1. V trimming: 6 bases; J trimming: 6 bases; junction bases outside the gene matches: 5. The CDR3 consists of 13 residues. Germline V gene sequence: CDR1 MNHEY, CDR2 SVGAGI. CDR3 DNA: TGTGCCAGCAGGTACAGGGGCGGTCAGCCCCAGCATTTT. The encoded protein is CASRYRGGQPQHF.

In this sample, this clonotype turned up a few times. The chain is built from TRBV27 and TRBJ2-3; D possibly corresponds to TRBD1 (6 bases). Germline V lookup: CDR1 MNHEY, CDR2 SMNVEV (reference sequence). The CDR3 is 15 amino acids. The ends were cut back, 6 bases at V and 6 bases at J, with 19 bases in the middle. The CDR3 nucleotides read TGTGCCAGCAGACCCGACAGGCGATTTGACGATACGCAGTATTTT. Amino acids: CASRPDRRFDDTQYF.

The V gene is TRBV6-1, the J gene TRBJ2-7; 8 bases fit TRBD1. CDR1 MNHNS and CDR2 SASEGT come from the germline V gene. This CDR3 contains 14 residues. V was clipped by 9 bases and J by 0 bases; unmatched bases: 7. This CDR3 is CASFRDRISYEQYF. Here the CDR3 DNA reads TGTGCCAGTTTCCGGGACAGGATCTCCTACGAGCAGTACTTC.

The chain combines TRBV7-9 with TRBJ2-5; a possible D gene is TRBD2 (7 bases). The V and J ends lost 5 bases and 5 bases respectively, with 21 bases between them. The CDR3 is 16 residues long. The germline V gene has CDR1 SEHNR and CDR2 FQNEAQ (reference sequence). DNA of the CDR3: TGTGCCAGCAGCCGCCTAGGGGGGGGGGCGACGGAGACCCAGTACTTC. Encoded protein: CASSRLGGGATETQYF.